One sample yielded the 16 T cell receptor beta chains listed below, sequenced in a study of blood T cell repertoires in COVID-19. Clones were sequenced by immunoSEQ multiplex PCR, and TCRdb holds only the in-frame ones, with some missing. The sample lists around 28,000 clones; 84% were seen once. Sequencing was done on a sample of peripheral blood. The source of these receptors is a man aged 65 to 85 with active COVID-19.

The CDR3: CASSESRLAGTDTQYF. The CDR3 DNA follows: TGCGCCAGCAGTGAGTCGAGGCTAGCTGGCACAGATACGCAGTATTTT. This chain uses TRBV10-1 with TRBJ2-3; D possibly corresponds to TRBD2 (5 bases). Germline CDR1 is WNHNN and CDR2 is SYGVQD (reference sequence). There are 16 residues in the CDR3. V shed 0 bases and J shed 1 base, with 11 bases lying between them.

The V and J genes are TRBV5-1 and TRBJ2-1, with D perhaps TRBD2 (6 bases). Per the germline V gene, CDR1 is SGHRS and CDR2 is YFSETQ. This CDR3 comprises 15 residues. V dropped 0 bases and J dropped 7 bases, with 14 bases sitting between them. The CDR3, as DNA: TGCGCCAGCAGCTTGGGCGGGAAGTCCGAAAATGAGCAGTTCTTC. Protein product: CASSLGGKSENEQFF.

DNA of the CDR3: TGTGCCAGCTCACCCCTCAGTACCCAAGAGACCCAGTACTTC. As protein: CASSPLSTQETQYF. This sequence joins TRBV18 and TRBJ2-5; the D is unclear. CDR3 length: 14 amino acids. Germline V gene data show CDR1 as KGHSH and CDR2 as LQKENI. Trimming cost V 3 bases and J 1 base, with 9 bases left between them.

This clone has just one count. The chain combines TRBV7-3 with TRBJ2-6; D ambiguous. Looked up from germline, CDR1 is SGHTA and CDR2 is FQGTGA. With 5 bases removed from V and 1 base from J, the gap between germline ends came to 9 bases. The CDR3 length is 15 residues. This chain's CDR3 is CASSRDQSGANVLTF. Here the CDR3 DNA reads TGTGCCAGCAGCCGAGATCAATCTGGGGCCAACGTCCTGACTTTC.

The rearrangement links TRBV7-3 to TRBJ2-1; D is possibly TRBD2 (6 bases). This CDR3 comprises 15 residues. Trimming stripped 1 base from V and 5 bases from J, with 12 bases between. Germline CDR1 reads SGHTA; CDR2 reads FQGTGA. In DNA, the CDR3 is TGTGCCAGCAGCTTAATCCGGGGGTTCAACAATGAGCAGTTCTTC. Translating gives CASSLIRGFNNEQFF.

The gene calls are TRBV24-1 and TRBJ2-3; 8 positions agree with TRBD1. Germline assignment: CDR1 KGHDR and CDR2 SFDVKD. The J segment lost 2 bases and the V segment lost 5 bases, leaving 8 bases of the junction unmatched. This CDR3 spans 16 amino acids. The CDR3 DNA reads as TGTGCCACCAGTGGCCGTTCCAGGGGGCTCACAGATACGCAGTATTTT. It translates to CATSGRSRGLTDTQYF.

The gene calls are TRBV7-9 and TRBJ2-3; no reliable D call. Trimming pared 6 bases from V and 0 bases from J, leaving 16 bases between. This CDR3 region has 16 residues. Germline lookup yields CDR1 SEHNR and CDR2 FQNEAQ (reference sequence). This CDR3 reads CASSLTRLTSTDTQYF. CDR3 DNA: TGTGCCAGCAGTCTAACCAGACTGACTAGCACAGATACGCAGTATTTT.

The rearrangement joins TRBV11-3 to TRBJ1-6; a possible D gene is TRBD1 (5 bases). This CDR3 spans 17 amino acids. From germline, CDR1 is SGHNT and CDR2 YENEEA. Trimming took 4 bases from V and 3 from J, leaving 16 bases between them. CDR3 in DNA: TGTGCCAGCAGCTATGGTGGGGCCGACCTCTATAATTCACCCCTCCACTTT. Its translation: CASSYGGADLYNSPLHF.

This sequence joins TRBV6-5 and TRBJ2-1, with TRBD2 matching 13 bases. J lost 10 bases, V lost 0 bases, and 6 bases had no gene match. CDR1 and CDR2 (germline): MNHEY, SVGAGI. This CDR3 region has 16 residues. The CDR3, as DNA: TGTGCCAGCAGTTACTCAACTAGCGGGGGGGCCTGGGAGCAGTTCTTC. It encodes CASSYSTSGGAWEQFF.

The rearrangement joins TRBV4-2 to TRBJ2-5, with 8 bases identical to TRBD2. Germline V gene sequence: CDR1 LGHNA, CDR2 YNFKEQ. The V and J ends lost 4 bases and 3 bases, in that order; junction bases with no gene match: 7. The CDR3 runs to 15 residues. This CDR3 reads CASSPWGSGEETQYF. The DNA for the CDR3 is TGTGCCAGCAGCCCATGGGGTAGCGGGGAAGAGACCCAGTACTTC.

This clone was observed a few times. This rearrangement joins TRBV5-1 to TRBJ2-7; 10 bases are a match to TRBD1. CDR3 size: 15 residues. V shed 0 bases, J shed 4 bases, and the junction held 4 bases outside the gene matches. CDR1 and CDR2 from the germline V gene are SGHRS and YFSETQ. CDR3 nucleotide sequence: TGCGCCAGCAGCTTGGGACAGGGGGCTTCGTACGAGCAGTACTTC. Its translation: CASSLGQGASYEQYF.

This sequence joins TRBV10-3 and TRBJ2-2, with TRBD1 matching over 7 bases. The trim removed 10 bases at V and 3 bases at J, leaving 14 bases unmatched. Germline loops: CDR1 ENHRY, CDR2 SYGVKD. The length of the CDR3 is 16 residues. CDR3 residues: CATHVKGASDTGELFF. CDR3 coding DNA: TGTGCCACCCACGTGAAGGGGGCCTCGGACACCGGGGAGCTGTTTTTT.

V gene TRBV6-5 combines with J gene TRBJ2-5; tentatively, D is TRBD2 (5 bases). The germline V and J ends were trimmed by 5 bases and 0 bases, with 7 bases remaining between them. Germline values: CDR1 MNHEY, CDR2 SVGAGI. This CDR3 is built from 13 residues. CDR3 sequence (DNA): TGTGCCAGCAGTCCGGGATACCAAGAGACCCAGTACTTC. It translates to CASSPGYQETQYF.

V usage is TRBV20-1 and J usage is TRBJ2-5; TRBD2 aligns across 7 bases. CDR1 is DFQATT and CDR2 is SNEGSKA in the germline V gene (reference sequence). The CDR3 has 15 amino acids. J lost 1 base, V lost 3 bases, and 8 bases had no gene match. Here the CDR3 reads CSASRPSGSQETQYF. The CDR3 DNA reads TGCAGTGCTAGTAGGCCTAGCGGATCCCAAGAGACCCAGTACTTC.

The CDR3 loop reads CASSNPGRYGYTF. CDR3 bases: TGTGCCAGTAGTAACCCAGGGCGGTATGGCTACACCTTC. The chain couples TRBV19 to TRBJ1-2, with D maybe TRBD1 (5 bases). Per germline, CDR1 LNHDA and CDR2 SQIVND (reference sequence). The CDR3 covers 13 residues. Trimming took off 4 bases at V and 5 bases at J, with 11 bases between the two ends.

This rearrangement joins TRBV2 to TRBJ2-1, with D possibly being TRBD1 (5 bases). The length of the CDR3 is 14 residues. V shed 6 bases and J shed 1 base, with 10 bases lying between them. Germline V gene lookup returns CDR1 SNHLY and CDR2 FYNNEI. CDR3 loop: CASRVTASYNEQFF. Written as DNA, the CDR3 is TGTGCCAGCAGGGTGACAGCATCCTACAATGAGCAGTTCTTC.